This TCR beta chain derives from a study of regulatory T cells in long-lasting Graves disease. Notes on the study in general: More public clonotypes were shared by persistent patients (2,741) than by new patients (approximately 1,000).

In building TCR beta libraries, iRepertoire HTBI primers were used together with Arm-PCR of CDR3 regions. One entry per CDR3 protein, called by TCRdb with MiXCR from the multiplex PCR reads. The data hold 650,000 to 700,000 distinct CDR3 sequences, with around 30% observed a single time. Time point indicated: persistent/refractory GD, antithyroid drugs over 5 years with positive TRAb. PBMCs provided the RNA from which the TCR library was made. As regards this clonotype: Its antigen is currently unknown.

This CDR3 has 14 amino acids. CDR1 and CDR2 from the germline V gene are MNHEY and SVGAGI. V shed 4 bases and J shed 7 bases, with 11 bases lying between them. The sample was peripheral blood mononuclear cells (PBMCs), taken when the disease was refractory, from a patient treated with antithyroid drugs. This receptor was taken from a female donor with Graves disease. The genes are TRBV6-5 and TRBJ1-6, with a possible D match to TRBD1 (5 bases). DNA for the CDR3: TGTGCCAGCAGTTCATCGGGGACGAATTCACCCCTCCACTTT. Its translation is CASSSSGTNSPLHF.